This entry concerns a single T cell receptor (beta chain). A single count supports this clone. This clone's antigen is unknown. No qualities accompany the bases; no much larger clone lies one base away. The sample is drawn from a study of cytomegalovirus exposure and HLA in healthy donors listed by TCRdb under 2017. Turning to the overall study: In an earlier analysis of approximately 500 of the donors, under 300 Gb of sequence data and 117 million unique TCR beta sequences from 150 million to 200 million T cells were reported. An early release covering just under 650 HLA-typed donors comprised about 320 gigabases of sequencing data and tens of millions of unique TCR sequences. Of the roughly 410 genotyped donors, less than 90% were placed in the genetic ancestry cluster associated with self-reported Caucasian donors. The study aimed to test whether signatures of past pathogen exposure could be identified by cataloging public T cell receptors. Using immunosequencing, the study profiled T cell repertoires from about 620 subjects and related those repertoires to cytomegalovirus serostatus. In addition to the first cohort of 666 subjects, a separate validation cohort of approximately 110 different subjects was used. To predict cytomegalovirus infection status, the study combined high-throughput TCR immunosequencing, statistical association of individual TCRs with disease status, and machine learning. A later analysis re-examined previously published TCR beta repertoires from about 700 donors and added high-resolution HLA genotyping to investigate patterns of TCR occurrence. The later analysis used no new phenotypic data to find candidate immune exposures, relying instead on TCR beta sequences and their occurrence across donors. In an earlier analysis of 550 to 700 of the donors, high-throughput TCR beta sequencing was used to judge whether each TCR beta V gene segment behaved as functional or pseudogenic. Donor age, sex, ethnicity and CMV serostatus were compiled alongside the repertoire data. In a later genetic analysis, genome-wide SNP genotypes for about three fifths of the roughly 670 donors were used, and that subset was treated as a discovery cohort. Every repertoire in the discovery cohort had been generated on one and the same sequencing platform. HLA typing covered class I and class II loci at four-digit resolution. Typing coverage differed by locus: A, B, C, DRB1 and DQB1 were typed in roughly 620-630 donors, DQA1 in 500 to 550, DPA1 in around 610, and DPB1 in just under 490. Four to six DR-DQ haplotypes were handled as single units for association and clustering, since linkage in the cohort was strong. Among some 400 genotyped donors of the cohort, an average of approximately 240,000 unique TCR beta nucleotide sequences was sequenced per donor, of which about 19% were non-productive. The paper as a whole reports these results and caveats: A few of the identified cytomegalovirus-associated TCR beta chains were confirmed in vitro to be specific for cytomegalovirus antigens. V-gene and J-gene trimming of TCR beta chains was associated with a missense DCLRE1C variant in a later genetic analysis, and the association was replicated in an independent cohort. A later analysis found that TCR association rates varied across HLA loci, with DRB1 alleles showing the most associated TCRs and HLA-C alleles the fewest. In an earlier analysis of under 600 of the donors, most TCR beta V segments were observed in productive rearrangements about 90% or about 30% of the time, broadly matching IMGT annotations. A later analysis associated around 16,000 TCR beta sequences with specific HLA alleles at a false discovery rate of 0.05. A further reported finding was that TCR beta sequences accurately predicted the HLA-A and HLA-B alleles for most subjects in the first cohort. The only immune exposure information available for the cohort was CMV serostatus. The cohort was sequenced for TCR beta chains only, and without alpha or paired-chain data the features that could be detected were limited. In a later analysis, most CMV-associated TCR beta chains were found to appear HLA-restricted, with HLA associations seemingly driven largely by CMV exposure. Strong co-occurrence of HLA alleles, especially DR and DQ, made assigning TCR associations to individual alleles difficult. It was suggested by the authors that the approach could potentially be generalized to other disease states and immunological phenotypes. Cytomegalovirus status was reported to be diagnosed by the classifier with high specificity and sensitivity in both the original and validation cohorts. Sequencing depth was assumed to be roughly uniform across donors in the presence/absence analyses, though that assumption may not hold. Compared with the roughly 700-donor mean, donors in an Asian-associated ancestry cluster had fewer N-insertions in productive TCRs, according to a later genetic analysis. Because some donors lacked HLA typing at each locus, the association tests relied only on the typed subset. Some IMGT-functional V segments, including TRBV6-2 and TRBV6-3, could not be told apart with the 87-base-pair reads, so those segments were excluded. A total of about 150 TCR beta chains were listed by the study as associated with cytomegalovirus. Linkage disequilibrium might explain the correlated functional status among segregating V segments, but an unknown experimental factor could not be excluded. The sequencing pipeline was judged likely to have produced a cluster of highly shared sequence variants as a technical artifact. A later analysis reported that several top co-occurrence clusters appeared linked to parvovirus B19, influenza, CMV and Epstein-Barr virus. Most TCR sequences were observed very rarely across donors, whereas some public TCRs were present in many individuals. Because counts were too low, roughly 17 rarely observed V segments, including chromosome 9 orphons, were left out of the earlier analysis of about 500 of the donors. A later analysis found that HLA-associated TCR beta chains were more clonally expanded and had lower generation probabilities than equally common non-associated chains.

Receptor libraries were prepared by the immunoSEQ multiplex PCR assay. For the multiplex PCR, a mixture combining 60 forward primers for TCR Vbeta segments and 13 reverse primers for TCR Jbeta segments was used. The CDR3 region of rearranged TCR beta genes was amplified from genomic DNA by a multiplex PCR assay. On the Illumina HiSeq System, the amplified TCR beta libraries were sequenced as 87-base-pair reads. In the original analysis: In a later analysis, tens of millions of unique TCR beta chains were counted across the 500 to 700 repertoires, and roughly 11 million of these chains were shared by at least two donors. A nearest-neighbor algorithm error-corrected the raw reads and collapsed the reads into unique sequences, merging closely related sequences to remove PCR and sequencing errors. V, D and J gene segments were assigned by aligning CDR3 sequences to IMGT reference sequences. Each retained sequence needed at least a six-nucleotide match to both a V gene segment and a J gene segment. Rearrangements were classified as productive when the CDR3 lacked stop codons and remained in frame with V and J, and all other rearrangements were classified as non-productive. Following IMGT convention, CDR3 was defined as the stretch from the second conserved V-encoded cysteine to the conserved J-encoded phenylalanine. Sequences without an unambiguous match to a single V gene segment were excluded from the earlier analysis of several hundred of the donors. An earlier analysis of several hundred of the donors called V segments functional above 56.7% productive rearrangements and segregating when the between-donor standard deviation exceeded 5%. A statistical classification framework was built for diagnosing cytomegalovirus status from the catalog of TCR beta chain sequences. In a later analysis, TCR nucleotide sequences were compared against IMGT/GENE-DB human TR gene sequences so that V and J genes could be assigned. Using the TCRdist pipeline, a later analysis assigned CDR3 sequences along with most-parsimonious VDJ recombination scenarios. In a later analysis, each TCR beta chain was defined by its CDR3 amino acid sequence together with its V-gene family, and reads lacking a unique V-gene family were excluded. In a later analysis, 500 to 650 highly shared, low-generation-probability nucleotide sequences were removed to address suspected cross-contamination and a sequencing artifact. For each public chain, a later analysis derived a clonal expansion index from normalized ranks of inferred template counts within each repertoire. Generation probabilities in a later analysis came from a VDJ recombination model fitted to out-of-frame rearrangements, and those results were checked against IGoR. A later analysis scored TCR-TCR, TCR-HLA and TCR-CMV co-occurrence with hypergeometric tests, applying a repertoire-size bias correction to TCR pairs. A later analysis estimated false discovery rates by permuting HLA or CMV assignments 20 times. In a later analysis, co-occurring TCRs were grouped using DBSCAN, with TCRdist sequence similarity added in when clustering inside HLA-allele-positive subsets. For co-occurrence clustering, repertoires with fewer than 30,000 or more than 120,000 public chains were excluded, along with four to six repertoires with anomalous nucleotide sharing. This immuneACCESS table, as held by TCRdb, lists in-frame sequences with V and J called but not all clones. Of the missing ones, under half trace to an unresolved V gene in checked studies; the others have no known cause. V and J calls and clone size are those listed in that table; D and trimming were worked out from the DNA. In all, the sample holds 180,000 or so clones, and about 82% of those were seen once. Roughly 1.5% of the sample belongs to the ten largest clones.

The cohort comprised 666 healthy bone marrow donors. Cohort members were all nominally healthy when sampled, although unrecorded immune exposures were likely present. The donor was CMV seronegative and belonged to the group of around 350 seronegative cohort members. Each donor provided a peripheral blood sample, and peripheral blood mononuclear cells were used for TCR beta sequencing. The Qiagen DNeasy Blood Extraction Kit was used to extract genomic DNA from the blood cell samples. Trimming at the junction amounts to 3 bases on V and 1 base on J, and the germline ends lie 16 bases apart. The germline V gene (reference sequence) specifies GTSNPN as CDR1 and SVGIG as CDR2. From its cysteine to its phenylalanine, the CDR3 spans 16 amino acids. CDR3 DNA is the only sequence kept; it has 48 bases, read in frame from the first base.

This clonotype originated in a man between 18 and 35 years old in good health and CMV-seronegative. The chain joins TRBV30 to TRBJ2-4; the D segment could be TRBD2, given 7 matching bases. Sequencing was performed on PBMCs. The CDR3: CAWSGWGGLAKNIQYF. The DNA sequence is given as TGTGCCTGGAGCGGTTGGGGGGGCTTGGCCAAAAACATTCAGTACTTC.